This TCR beta chain was observed in a study of blood T cell repertoires in COVID-19. About the study: From T cells, B-cell-depleted T cells, or PBMCs came the material, which was cDNA or gDNA.

The CDR3 covers 11 residues. Germline CDR1 is DFQATT and CDR2 is SNEGSKA (reference sequence). Data came from immunoSEQ multiplex PCR; TCRdb stores just in-frame clones and leaves some out. The sample shows about 250,000 clones, approximately 83% of them seen only once. The sample comprised peripheral blood. The clonotype originates from a man between 45 and 60 years old with active or convalescent COVID-19. The rearrangement links TRBV20-1 to TRBJ2-2; a possible D gene is TRBD1 (6 bases). CDR3 amino acids: CGIRGAGELFF. The CDR3 region has the DNA TGCGGAATCAGGGGCGCCGGGGAGCTGTTTTTT.